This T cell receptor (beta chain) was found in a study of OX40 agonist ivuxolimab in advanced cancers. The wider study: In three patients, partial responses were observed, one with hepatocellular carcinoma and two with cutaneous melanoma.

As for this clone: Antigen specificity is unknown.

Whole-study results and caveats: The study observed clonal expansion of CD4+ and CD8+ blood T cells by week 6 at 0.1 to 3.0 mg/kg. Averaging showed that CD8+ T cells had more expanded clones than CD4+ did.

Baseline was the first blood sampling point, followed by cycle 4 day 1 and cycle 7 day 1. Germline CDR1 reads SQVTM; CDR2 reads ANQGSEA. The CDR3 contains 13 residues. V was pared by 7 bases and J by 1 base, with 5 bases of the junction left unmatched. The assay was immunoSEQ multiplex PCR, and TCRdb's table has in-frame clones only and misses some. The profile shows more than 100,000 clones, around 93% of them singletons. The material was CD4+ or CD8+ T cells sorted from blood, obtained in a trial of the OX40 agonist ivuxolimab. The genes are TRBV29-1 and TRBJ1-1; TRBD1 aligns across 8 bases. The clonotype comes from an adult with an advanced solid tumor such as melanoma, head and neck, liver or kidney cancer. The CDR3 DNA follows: TGCAGCGCGTACAGGGGGGCGAACACTGAAGCTTTCTTT. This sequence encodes CSAYRGANTEAFF.